The sequence of this T cell receptor (beta chain) was determined in a study of T-cell reconstitution after alpha-beta-depleted transplantation in children. The TCRbeta library was prepared with unique molecular identifiers. Each CDR3 protein is one row after TCRdb ran MiXCR on the PCR reads. The sample lists about 110,000 distinct CDR3 sequences, approximately 10% occurring once. The trim removed 1 base at V and 0 bases at J, leaving 8 bases unmatched. There are 19 residues in the CDR3. Germline-derived CDR1 and CDR2 are MDHEN and SYDVKM. A word on this clonotype: Its antigen is not known.

Study-level findings and limits: Counts and diversity of T cells one year after transplant came mostly from newly produced T cells. Alpha-beta T cells about two months after transplant reportedly derived from several hundred expanded graft clones.

This specimen consisted of PBMCs, obtained before TCRalphabeta/CD19-depleted stem cell transplant. This sequence joins TRBV28 and TRBJ2-1; TRBD2 matches 11 bases. The sequence was obtained from a boy aged 2-9 years with acute lymphoblastic leukemia, due to receive a stem cell transplant. The CDR3 nucleotides are TGTGCCAGCAGTTTATATCTAGCGGGAGGAACCGACTCCTACAATGAGCAGTTCTTC. Its protein is CASSLYLAGGTDSYNEQFF.